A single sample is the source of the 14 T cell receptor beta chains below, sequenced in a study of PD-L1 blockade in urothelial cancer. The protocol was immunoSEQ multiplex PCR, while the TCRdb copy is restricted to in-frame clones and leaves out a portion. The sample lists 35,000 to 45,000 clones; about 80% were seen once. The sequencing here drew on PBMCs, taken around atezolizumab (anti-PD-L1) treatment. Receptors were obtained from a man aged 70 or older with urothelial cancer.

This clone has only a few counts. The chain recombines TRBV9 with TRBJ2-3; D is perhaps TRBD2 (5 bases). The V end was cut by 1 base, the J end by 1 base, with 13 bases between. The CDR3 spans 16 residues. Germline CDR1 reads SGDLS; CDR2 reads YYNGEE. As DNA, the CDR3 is TGTGCCAGCAGCGTAAATACGGGAAAAGGCACAGATACGCAGTATTTT. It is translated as CASSVNTGKGTDTQYF.

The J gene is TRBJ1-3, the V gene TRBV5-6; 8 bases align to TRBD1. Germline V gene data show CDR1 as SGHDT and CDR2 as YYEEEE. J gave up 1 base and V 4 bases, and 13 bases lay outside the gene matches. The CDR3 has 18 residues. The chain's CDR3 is CASSSTKDRVLSGNTIYF. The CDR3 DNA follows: TGTGCCAGCAGCAGCACCAAGGACAGGGTACTTTCTGGAAACACCATATATTTT.

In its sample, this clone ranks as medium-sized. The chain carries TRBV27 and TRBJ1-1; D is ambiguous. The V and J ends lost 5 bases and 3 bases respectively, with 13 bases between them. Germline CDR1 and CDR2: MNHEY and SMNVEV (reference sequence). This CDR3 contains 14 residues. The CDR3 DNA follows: TGTGCCAGCAGTCTGGGCCAAGGATACACTGAAGCTTTCTTT. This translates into CASSLGQGYTEAFF.

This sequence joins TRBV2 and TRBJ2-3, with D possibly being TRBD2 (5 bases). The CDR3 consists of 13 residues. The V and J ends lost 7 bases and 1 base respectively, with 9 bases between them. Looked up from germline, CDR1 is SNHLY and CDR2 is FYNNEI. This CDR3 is CASKGSGTDTQYF. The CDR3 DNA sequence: TGTGCCAGCAAGGGTAGCGGCACAGATACGCAGTATTTT.

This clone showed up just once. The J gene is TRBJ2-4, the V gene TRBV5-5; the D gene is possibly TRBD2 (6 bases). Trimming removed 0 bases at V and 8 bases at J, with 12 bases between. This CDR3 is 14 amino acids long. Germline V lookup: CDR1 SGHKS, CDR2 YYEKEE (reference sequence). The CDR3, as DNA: TGTGCCAGCAGCTTGGTGCTAGGAGGGGACATTCAGTACTTC. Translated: CASSLVLGGDIQYF.

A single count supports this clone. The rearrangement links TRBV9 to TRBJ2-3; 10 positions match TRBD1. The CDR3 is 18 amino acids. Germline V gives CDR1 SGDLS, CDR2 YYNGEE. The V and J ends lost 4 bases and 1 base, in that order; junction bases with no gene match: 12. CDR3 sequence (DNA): TGTGCCAGCAGCTTCAGGGGACAGGGGCAAGGAGGCACAGATACGCAGTATTTT. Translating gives CASSFRGQGQGGTDTQYF.

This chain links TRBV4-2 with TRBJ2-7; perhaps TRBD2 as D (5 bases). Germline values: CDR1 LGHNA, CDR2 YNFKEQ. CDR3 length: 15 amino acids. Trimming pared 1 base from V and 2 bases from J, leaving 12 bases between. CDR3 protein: CASSQGGSSTYEQYF. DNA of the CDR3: TGTGCCAGCAGCCAAGGTGGGAGTTCCACCTACGAGCAGTACTTC.

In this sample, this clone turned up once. The DNA of the CDR3 is TGTGCCAGCAGCCCCCGGGCTAGCGGGCCAACGGCTGAGCAGTTCTTC. Its protein product is CASSPRASGPTAEQFF. The gene calls are TRBV7-2 and TRBJ2-1, with 8 nucleotides matching TRBD2. The CDR3 has 16 residues. Unmatched junction bases numbered 15, after V lost 5 bases and J lost 9 bases. In germline, CDR1 is SGHTA, CDR2 FQGNSA.

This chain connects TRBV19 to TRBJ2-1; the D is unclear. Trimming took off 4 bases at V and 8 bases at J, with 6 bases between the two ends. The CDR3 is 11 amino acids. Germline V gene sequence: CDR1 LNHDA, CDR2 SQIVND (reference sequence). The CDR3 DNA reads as TGTGCCAGTAGTACTTTCGATGAGCAGTTCTTC. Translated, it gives CASSTFDEQFF.

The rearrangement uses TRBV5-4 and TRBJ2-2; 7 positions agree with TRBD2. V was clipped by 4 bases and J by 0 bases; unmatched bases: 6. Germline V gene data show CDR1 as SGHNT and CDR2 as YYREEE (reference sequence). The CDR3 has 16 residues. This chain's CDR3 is CASSDRLAANTGELFF. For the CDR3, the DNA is TGTGCCAGCAGCGACCGACTAGCCGCGAACACCGGGGAGCTGTTTTTT.

The CDR3 loop is CASSPGLGGLGEQYF. The CDR3, as DNA: TGTGCCAGCTCACCCGGACTGGGTGGTCTCGGAGAGCAGTACTTC. This chain uses TRBV18 with TRBJ2-7, with D possibly being TRBD2 (5 bases). CDR1 and CDR2 from the germline V gene are KGHSH and LQKENI. The V end was cut by 3 bases, the J end by 7 bases, with 19 bases between. The CDR3 spans 15 residues.

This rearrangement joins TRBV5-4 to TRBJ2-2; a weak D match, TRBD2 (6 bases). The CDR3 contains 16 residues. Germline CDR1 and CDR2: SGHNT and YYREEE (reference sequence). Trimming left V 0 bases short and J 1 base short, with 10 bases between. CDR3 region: CASSLGGTRNTGELFF. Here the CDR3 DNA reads TGTGCCAGCAGCTTGGGCGGGACCCGGAACACCGGGGAGCTGTTTTTT.

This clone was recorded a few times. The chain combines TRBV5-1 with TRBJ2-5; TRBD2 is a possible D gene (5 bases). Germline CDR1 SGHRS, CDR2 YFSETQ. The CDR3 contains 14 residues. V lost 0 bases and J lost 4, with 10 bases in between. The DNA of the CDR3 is TGCGCCAGCAGCTTGGGAGGGAATGCAGAGACCCAGTACTTC. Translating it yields CASSLGGNAETQYF.

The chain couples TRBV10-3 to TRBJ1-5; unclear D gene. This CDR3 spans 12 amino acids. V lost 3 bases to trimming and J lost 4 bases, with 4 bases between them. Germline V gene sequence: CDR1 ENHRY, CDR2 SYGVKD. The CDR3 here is CAISETNQPQHF. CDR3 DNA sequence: TGTGCCATCAGTGAAACAAATCAGCCCCAGCATTTT.